Following are 25 T cell receptor beta chains from one sample sequenced in a study of CD8+CD57+ T cells in acquired aplastic anemia. Genomic DNA, the template, was used for profiling of the TCR beta VDJ and CDR3. TCRdb reprocessed the reads via MiXCR and lists one record per CDR3 protein. The data contain 100,000 to 150,000 distinct CDR3 sequences, more than 40% of them seen just once; the ten biggest clones take up roughly 2.5%. What was sequenced was sorted CD4+, CD8+, or CD8+CD57+ T cells (not recorded which) from PBMCs. These receptors all stem from a human donor in good health, serving as a control.

The gene calls are TRBV7-9 and TRBJ1-1; D is uncertain. V gave up 5 bases and J gave up 2 bases, with 12 bases separating them. Germline V lookup: CDR1 SEHNR, CDR2 FQNEAQ (reference sequence). This CDR3 is built from 14 residues. CDR3 protein: CASSALAVNTEAFF. CDR3 DNA: TGTGCCAGCAGCGCCCTGGCAGTTAACACTGAAGCTTTCTTT.

This chain uses TRBV2 with TRBJ1-4; D gene unclear. The V end was cut by 7 bases, the J end by 4 bases, with 16 bases between. The CDR3 consists of 15 residues. CDR1 is SNHLY, CDR2 FYNNEI, per germline. CDR3 loop: CASKRTTQINEKLFF. The CDR3 region has the DNA TGTGCCAGCAAGCGGACCACACAAATTAATGAAAAACTGTTTTTT.

V gene TRBV24-1 combines with J gene TRBJ2-5, with TRBD2 matching over 8 bases. Germline CDR1 KGHDR, CDR2 SFDVKD. The V segment lost 1 base and the J segment 4 bases; nucleotides outside the gene matches: 7. CDR3 size: 16 residues. CDR3 sequence reads: CATSDLSLAGGETQYF. The CDR3 DNA follows: TGTGCCACCAGTGATTTAAGCCTAGCGGGTGGAGAGACCCAGTACTTC.

The chain has TRBV25-1 and TRBJ2-3, with 7 bases fitting TRBD2. The germline V gene has CDR1 MGHDK and CDR2 SYGVNS. CDR3 length: 16 residues. V lost 1 base to trimming and J lost 0 bases; unmatched junction nucleotides: 4. This chain's CDR3 is CASSESAGLSTDTQYF. The DNA for the CDR3 is TGTGCCAGCAGTGAATCAGCGGGGTTAAGCACAGATACGCAGTATTTT.

In regard to this clonotype: An end of the junction does not agree with germline; a read error may underlie this. The chain couples TRBV7-7 to TRBJ2-2; the D call may be TRBD1 or TRBD2 (5 bases each). CDR1 and CDR2 (germline): SSHAT, FNYEAQ (reference sequence). CDR3 length: 14 amino acids. DNA of the CDR3: TGTGCCAGCAGCCCGGGGACCAACACCGGGGAGCTGCTTTTC. It codes for CASSPGTNTGELLF.

J is TRBJ2-7 and V is TRBV7-2; 11 nucleotides match TRBD1. This CDR3 contains 14 residues. The V gene end was trimmed by 5 bases and the J gene end by 6 bases; junction bases not matched to a gene: 6. Germline V gives CDR1 SGHTA, CDR2 FQGNSA. This CDR3 is CASSPAGTGGEQYF. Here the CDR3 DNA reads TGTGCCAGCAGCCCCGCGGGGACAGGGGGCGAGCAGTACTTC.

The rearrangement joins TRBV29-1 to TRBJ2-5; the D is unclear. This CDR3 region has 12 residues. Per germline, CDR1 SQVTM and CDR2 ANQGSEA. V was pared by 1 base and J by 4 bases, with 7 bases between. The CDR3 reads CSVEGRRETQYF. DNA of the CDR3: TGCAGCGTTGAAGGCCGGCGAGAGACCCAGTACTTC.

The chain recombines TRBV29-1 with TRBJ2-1; 7 bases map to TRBD1. This CDR3 has 12 residues. The V gene end was trimmed by 6 bases and the J gene end by 6 bases; junction bases not matched to a gene: 5. Germline-derived CDR1 and CDR2 are SQVTM and ANQGSEA. The CDR3: CSVRQGPNEQFF. The CDR3 nucleotides read TGCAGCGTCAGACAGGGCCCCAATGAGCAGTTCTTC.

In this sample, this clonotype turned up once. The rearrangement links TRBV25-1 to TRBJ2-3; 8 bases map to TRBD2. V dropped 4 bases and J dropped 1; count of bases not matched to a gene: 4. CDR3 length: 15 amino acids. CDR1 is MGHDK, CDR2 SYGVNS, per germline. The CDR3 DNA follows: TGTGCCAGCAGTGCCATGCGGGGGGGCACAGATACGCAGTATTTT. Amino acids: CASSAMRGGTDTQYF.

The rearrangement joins TRBV10-3 to TRBJ2-5; D might be TRBD2 (6 bases). From germline, CDR1 is ENHRY and CDR2 SYGVKD. V shed 3 bases and J shed 1 base, with 6 bases lying between them. This CDR3 is built from 13 residues. CDR3 nucleotides: TGTGCCATCAGTGACGGGGGCCAAGAGACCCAGTACTTC. The encoded protein is CAISDGGQETQYF.

There are many counts of this clonotype. The chain joins TRBV5-1 to TRBJ1-1; 10 positions match TRBD1. Per the germline V gene, CDR1 is SGHRS and CDR2 is YFSETQ. Trimming at V came to 4 bases and at J to 1 base, leaving 16 bases not matched to a gene. CDR3 length: 19 amino acids. Written as DNA, the CDR3 is TGCGCCAGCAGCACGGGGAAGGGACAGGGGTACGGTTCGAACACTGAAGCTTTCTTT. This codes for CASSTGKGQGYGSNTEAFF. The full variable domain, in which reference TRBV5-1 and TRBJ1-1 provide the parts outside the CDR3, is KAGVTQTPRYLIKTRGQQVTLSCSPISGHRSVSWYQQTPGQGLQFLFEYFSETQRNKGNFPGRFSGRQFSNSRSEMNVSTLELGDSALYLCASSTGKGQGYGSNTEAFFGQGTRLTVV.

The genes are TRBV3-1 and TRBJ2-1; 8 bases fit TRBD1. CDR3 size: 17 residues. V trimming: 2 bases; J trimming: 4 bases; junction bases outside the gene matches: 10. Germline lookup yields CDR1 LGHDT and CDR2 YNNKEL (reference sequence). This CDR3 reads CASSQYRQGLTYNEQFF. The DNA for the CDR3 is TGTGCCAGCAGCCAATATAGACAGGGGCTAACATACAATGAGCAGTTCTTC.

This clonotype has ten or more counts. The J gene is TRBJ2-1, the V gene TRBV7-9, with D possibly TRBD2 on 5 matching bases. The CDR3 spans 14 residues. Germline V gene data show CDR1 as SEHNR and CDR2 as FQNEAQ (reference sequence). V lost 0 bases and J lost 10, with 13 bases in between. The CDR3 DNA reads as TGTGCCAGCAGCTTAGCCTCCCTAGCACCCGAGCAGTTCTTC. Protein sequence: CASSLASLAPEQFF. The full variable domain, in which reference TRBV7-9 and TRBJ2-1 provide the parts outside the CDR3, is DTGVSQNPRHKITKRGQNVTFRCDPISEHNRLYWYRQTLGQGPEFLTYFQNEAQLEKSRLLSDRFSAERPKGSFSTLEIQRTEQGDSAMYLCASSLASLAPEQFFGPGTRLTVL.

This clonotype was counted ten times or more. The chain's CDR3 is CASSSTGVGDTQYF. In nucleotides, the CDR3 is TGCGCCAGCAGCTCGACGGGCGTGGGGGATACGCAGTATTTT. This rearrangement joins TRBV5-1 to TRBJ2-3; no clear D gene. The V end was cut by 3 bases, the J end by 6 bases, with 14 bases between. Germline V lookup: CDR1 SGHRS, CDR2 YFSETQ. The CDR3 loop spans 14 amino acids.

The rearrangement joins TRBV7-9 to TRBJ1-1; D uncertain. CDR3 length: 11 amino acids. V was shortened by 5 bases and J by 6 bases, with 7 bases between the two germline ends. The germline gives CDR1 SEHNR, CDR2 FQNEAQ (reference sequence). Here the CDR3 reads CASSVRAEAFF. The CDR3 region has the DNA TGTGCCAGCAGCGTTCGCGCTGAAGCTTTCTTT.

The chain is built from TRBV13 and TRBJ2-5; the D gene could be TRBD1 or TRBD2 (6 bases each). Per germline, CDR1 PRHDT and CDR2 FYEKMQ (reference sequence). The V end was cut by 8 bases, the J end by 5 bases, with 18 bases between. The CDR3 consists of 14 residues. In nucleotides, the CDR3 is TGTGCCAGCGGCTCCCGGGGGCCAGATGAGACCCAGTACTTC. It codes for CASGSRGPDETQYF.

This clonotype appeared many times. The chain joins TRBV15 to TRBJ2-7; TRBD2 aligns across 8 bases. J was trimmed by 1 base and V by 5 bases; bases with no gene match: 4. In germline, CDR1 is LNHNV, CDR2 YYDKDF (reference sequence). The CDR3 is 14 amino acids. In DNA, the CDR3 is TGTGCCACCAGCCCCGGGGGGGATTCCTACGAGCAGTACTTC. Protein product: CATSPGGDSYEQYF.

This clonotype was picked up a small number of times. The genes are TRBV5-6 and TRBJ2-3; 10 bases fit TRBD1. With 2 bases clipped from V and 9 bases from J, the junction kept 15 bases outside the gene matches. This CDR3 has 17 amino acids. The germline V gene encodes CDR1 SGHDT and CDR2 YYEEEE. The CDR3 coding sequence is TGTGCCAGCAGCTTAGCTGCGACAGGGGGCGGGGAACCAACGCAGTATTTT. Translating gives CASSLAATGGGEPTQYF.

The V call is TRBV11-1, the J call TRBJ2-3; 14 bases are a match to TRBD2. Unmatched junction bases numbered 11, after V lost 3 bases and J lost 3 bases. CDR3 size: 19 residues. Germline CDR1 is SGHAT and CDR2 is FQDESV (reference sequence). CDR3 sequence: CASSFLTSGGATGTDTQYF. As DNA, the CDR3 is TGTGCCAGCAGCTTCTTGACTAGCGGGGGGGCGACAGGGACAGATACGCAGTATTTT.

To note about this clonotype: A single base separates this from a much larger clone, so it may be a read error. The rearrangement uses TRBV7-2 and TRBJ1-5, with 9 positions matching TRBD1. The J segment lost 9 bases and the V segment lost 1 base, leaving 4 bases of the junction unmatched. This CDR3 is 14 amino acids long. Looked up from germline, CDR1 is SGHTA and CDR2 is FQGNSA. The DNA of the CDR3 is TGTGCCAGCAGCTTAGGACAGGGGGGGCGGCCCCAGCATTTT. Protein product: CASSLGQGGRPQHF.

The gene calls are TRBV7-3 and TRBJ2-1; 10 bases fit TRBD2. After removal of 5 bases from V and 8 bases from J, the junction contained 9 bases not matched to a gene. Germline CDR1 reads SGHTA; CDR2 reads FQGTGA. The length of the CDR3 is 15 residues. CDR3 DNA: TGTGCCAGCAGCCTCAGCGGGGGGGCGATTGATGAGCAGTTCTTC. Translation: CASSLSGGAIDEQFF.

This clonotype has at least ten counts. V gene TRBV12-3 or TRBV12-4 combines with J gene TRBJ2-2, with TRBD1 identical over 8 bases. The CDR3 is 14 amino acids. V lost 6 bases, J lost 5 bases, and 5 bases stayed unmatched. CDR3 sequence: CASRTGARTGELFF. The CDR3 nucleotides read TGTGCCAGCAGGACAGGGGCCCGAACCGGGGAGCTGTTTTTT.

This sequence joins TRBV12-3 or TRBV12-4 and TRBJ1-6; D possibly corresponds to TRBD1 (5 bases). This CDR3 has 16 amino acids. With 5 bases removed from V and 7 bases from J, the gap between germline ends came to 18 bases. CDR3 protein: CASSETGTLANSPLHF. CDR3 DNA: TGTGCCAGCAGTGAAACAGGTACACTCGCCAATTCACCCCTCCACTTT.

This sequence joins TRBV7-2 and TRBJ2-3; D possibly uses TRBD1 or TRBD2 (5 bases each). Deletions cut 0 bases from V and 0 bases from J, with 13 bases between. This CDR3 is built from 17 residues. Germline V gene lookup returns CDR1 SGHTA and CDR2 FQGNSA. CDR3 sequence: CASSLAGVGISTDTQYF. CDR3 DNA sequence: TGTGCCAGCAGCTTAGCGGGGGTCGGTATCAGCACAGATACGCAGTATTTT.

This clonotype has just a few counts. The chain has TRBV4-1 and TRBJ1-4; possibly TRBD1 for D (5 bases). This CDR3 contains 17 residues. V lost 1 base and J lost 2, with 14 bases in between. CDR1 and CDR2 (germline): MGHRA, YSYEKL. The CDR3, as DNA: TGCGCCAGCAGCCAAGGCCGTGGGGGGGGTACTAATGAAAAACTGTTTTTT. This encodes CASSQGRGGGTNEKLFF.